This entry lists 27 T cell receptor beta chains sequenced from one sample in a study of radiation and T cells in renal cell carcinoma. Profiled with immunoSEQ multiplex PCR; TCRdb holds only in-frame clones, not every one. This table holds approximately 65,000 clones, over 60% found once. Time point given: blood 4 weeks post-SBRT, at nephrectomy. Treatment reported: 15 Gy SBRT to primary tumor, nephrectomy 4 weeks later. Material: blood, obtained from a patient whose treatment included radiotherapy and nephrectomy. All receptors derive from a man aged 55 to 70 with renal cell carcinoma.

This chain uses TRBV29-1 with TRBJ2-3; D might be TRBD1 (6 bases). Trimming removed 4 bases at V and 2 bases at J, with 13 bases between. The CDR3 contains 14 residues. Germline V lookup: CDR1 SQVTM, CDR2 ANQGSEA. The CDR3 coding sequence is TGCAGCGTTGCCGAGGGGGTAAACACAGATACGCAGTATTTT. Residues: CSVAEGVNTDTQYF.

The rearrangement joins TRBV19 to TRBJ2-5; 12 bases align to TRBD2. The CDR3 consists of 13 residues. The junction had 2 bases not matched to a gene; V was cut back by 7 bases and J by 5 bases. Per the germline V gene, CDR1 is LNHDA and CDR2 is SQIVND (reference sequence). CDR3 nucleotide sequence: TGTGCCAGTACTAGCGGGGGGGTTGAGACCCAGTACTTC. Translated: CASTSGGVETQYF.

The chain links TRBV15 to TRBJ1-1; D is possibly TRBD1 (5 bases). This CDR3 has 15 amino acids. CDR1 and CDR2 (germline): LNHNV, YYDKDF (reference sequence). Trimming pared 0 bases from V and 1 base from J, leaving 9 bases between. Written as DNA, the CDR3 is TGTGCCACCAGCAGAGAGGGGAGGGGGAACACTGAAGCTTTCTTT. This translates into CATSREGRGNTEAFF. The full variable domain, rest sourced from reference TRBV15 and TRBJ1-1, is DAMVIQNPRYQVTQFGKPVTLSCSQTLNHNVMYWYQQKSSQAPKLLFHYYDKDFNNEADTPDNFQSRRPNTSFCFLDIRSPGLGDTAMYLCATSREGRGNTEAFFGQGTRLTVV.

The CDR3, as DNA: TGTGCCAGCAGCTTAGCTCGGGCGGCCACTGAAGCTTTCTTT. It specifies CASSLARAATEAFF. This sequence joins TRBV11-2 and TRBJ1-1; D is undetermined. Trimming took off 1 base at V and 4 bases at J, with 10 bases between the two ends. Germline CDR1 SGHAT, CDR2 FQNNGV. The CDR3 loop spans 14 amino acids.

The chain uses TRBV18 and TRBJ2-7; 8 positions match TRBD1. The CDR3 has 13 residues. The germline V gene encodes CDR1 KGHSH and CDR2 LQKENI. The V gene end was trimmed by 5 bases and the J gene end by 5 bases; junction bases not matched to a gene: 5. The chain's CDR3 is CASSRDRQDEQYF. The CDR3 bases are TGTGCCAGCTCAAGGGACAGGCAGGACGAGCAGTACTTC.

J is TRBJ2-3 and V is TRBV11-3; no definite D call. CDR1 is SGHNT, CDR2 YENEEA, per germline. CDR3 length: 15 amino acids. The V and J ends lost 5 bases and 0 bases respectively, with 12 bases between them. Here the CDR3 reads CASSLAGLSTDTQYF. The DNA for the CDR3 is TGTGCCAGCAGCCTCGCCGGGCTCAGCACAGATACGCAGTATTTT. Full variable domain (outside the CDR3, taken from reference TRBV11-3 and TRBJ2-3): EAGVVQSPRYKIIEKKQPVAFWCNPISGHNTLYWYLQNLGQGPELLIRYENEEAVDDSQLPKDRFSAERLKGVDSTLKIQPAELGDSAVYLCASSLAGLSTDTQYFGPGTRLTVL.

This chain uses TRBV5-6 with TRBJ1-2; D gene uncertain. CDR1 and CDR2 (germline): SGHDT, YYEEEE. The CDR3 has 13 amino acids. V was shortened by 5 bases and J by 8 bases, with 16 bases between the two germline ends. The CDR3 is CASRPGRTLGYTF. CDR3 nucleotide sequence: TGTGCCAGCAGACCCGGTAGGACCTTGGGCTACACCTTC.

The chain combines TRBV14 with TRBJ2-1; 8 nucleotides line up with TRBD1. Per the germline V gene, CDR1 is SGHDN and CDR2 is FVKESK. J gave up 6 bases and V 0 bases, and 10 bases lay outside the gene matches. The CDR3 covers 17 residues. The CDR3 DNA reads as TGTGCCAGCAGCCAAGATCGAGGACAGGGAAACTTCAATGAGCAGTTCTTC. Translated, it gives CASSQDRGQGNFNEQFF.

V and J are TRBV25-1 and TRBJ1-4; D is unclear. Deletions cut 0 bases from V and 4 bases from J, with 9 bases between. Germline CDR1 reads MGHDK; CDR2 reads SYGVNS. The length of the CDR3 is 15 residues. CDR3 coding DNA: TGTGCCAGCAGTGAATACAGGAGGAGTAATGAAAAACTGTTTTTT. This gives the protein CASSEYRRSNEKLFF.

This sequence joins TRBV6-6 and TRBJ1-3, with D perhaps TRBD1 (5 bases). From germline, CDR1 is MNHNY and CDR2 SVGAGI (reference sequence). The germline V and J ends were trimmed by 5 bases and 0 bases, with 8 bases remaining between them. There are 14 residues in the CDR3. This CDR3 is CASSPDNSGNTIYF. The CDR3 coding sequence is TGTGCCAGCAGTCCGGACAACTCTGGAAACACCATATATTTT.

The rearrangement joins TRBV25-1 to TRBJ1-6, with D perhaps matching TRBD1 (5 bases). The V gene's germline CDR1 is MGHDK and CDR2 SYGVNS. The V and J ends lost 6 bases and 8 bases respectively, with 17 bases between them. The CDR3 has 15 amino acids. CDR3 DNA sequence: TGTGCCAGCAGCCGATCGGACGGGACCGATTCACCCCTCCACTTT. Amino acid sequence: CASSRSDGTDSPLHF.

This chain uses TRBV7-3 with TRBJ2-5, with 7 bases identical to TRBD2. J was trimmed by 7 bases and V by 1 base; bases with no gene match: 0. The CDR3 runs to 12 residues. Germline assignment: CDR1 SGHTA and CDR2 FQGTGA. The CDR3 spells CASSLSGGTQYF. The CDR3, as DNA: TGTGCCAGCAGCTTAAGCGGGGGGACCCAGTACTTC.

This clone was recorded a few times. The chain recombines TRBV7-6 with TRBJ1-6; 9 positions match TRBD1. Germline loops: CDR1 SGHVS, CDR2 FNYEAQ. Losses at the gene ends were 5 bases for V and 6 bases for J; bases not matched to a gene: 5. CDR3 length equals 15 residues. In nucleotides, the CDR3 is TGTGCCAGCAGCCCGGGACAGGGAAGTAATTCACCCCTCCACTTT. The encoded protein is CASSPGQGSNSPLHF.

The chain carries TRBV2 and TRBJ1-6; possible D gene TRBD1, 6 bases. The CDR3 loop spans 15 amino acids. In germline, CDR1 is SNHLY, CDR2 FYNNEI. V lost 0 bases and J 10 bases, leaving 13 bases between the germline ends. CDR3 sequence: CASSEAGGGWSPLHF. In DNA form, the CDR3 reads TGTGCCAGCAGTGAAGCTGGGGGCGGATGGTCACCCCTCCACTTT.

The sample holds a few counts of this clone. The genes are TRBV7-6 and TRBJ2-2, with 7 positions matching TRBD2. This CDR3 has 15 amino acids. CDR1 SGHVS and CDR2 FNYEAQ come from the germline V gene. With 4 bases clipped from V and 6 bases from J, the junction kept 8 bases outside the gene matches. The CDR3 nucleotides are TGTGCCAGCAGCTCCCTCACTAGCGAGGCCGGGGAGCTGTTTTTT. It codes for CASSSLTSEAGELFF.

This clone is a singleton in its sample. This chain's CDR3 is CASSLSEAFSYNSPLHF. In DNA, the CDR3 is TGTGCCAGTAGTCTCTCTGAGGCCTTCTCCTATAATTCACCCCTCCACTTT. The chain employs TRBV19 and TRBJ1-6; D gene unclear. Germline lookup yields CDR1 LNHDA and CDR2 SQIVND (reference sequence). The V gene lost 5 bases and the J gene lost 0 bases, with 14 bases spanning the gap. The CDR3 has 17 residues.

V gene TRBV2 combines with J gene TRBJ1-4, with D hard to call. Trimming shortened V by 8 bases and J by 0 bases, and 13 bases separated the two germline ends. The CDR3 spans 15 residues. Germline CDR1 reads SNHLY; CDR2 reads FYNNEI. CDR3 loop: CASSRTASTNEKLFF. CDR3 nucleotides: TGTGCCAGCTCTCGGACGGCCTCAACTAATGAAAAACTGTTTTTT.

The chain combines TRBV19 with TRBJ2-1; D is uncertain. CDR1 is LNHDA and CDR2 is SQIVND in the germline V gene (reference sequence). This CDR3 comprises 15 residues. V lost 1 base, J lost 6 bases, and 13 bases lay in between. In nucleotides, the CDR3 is TGTGCCAGTAGTATAGCGGCTAGAGGTAGCAATGAGCAGTTCTTC. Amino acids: CASSIAARGSNEQFF.

The CDR3: CASSQVSEKAFF. The CDR3 bases are TGTGCCAGCAGCCAAGTATCTGAAAAAGCTTTCTTT. The rearrangement links TRBV14 to TRBJ1-1; unclear D gene. CDR3 length: 12 residues. Per germline, CDR1 SGHDN and CDR2 FVKESK. V was clipped by 1 base and J by 9 bases, with 9 bases between them.

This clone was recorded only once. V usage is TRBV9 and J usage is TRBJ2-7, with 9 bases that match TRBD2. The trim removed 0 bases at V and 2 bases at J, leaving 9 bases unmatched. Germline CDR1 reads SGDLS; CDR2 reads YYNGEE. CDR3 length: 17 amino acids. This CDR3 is CASSVGSPTSGAYEQYF. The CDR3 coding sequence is TGTGCCAGCAGCGTAGGAAGTCCGACTAGCGGTGCCTACGAGCAGTACTTC.

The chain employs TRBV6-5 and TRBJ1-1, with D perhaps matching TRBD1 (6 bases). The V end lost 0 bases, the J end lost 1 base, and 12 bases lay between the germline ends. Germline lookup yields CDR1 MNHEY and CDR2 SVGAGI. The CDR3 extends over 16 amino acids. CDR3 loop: CASSYSTGRQNTEAFF. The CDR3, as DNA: TGTGCCAGCAGTTACTCGACAGGCAGGCAGAACACTGAAGCTTTCTTT.

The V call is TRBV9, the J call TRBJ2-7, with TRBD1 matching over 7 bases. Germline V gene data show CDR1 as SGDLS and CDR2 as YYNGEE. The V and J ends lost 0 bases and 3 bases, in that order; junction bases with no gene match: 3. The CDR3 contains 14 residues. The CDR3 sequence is CASSVGQGGYEQYF. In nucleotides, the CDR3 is TGTGCCAGCAGCGTAGGACAGGGCGGCTACGAGCAGTACTTC. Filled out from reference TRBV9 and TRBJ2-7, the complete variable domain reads DSGVTQTPKHLITATGQRVTLRCSPRSGDLSVYWYQQSLDQGLQFLIQYYNGEERAKGNILERFSAQQFPDLHSELNLSSLELGDSALYFCASSVGQGGYEQYFGPGTRLTVT.

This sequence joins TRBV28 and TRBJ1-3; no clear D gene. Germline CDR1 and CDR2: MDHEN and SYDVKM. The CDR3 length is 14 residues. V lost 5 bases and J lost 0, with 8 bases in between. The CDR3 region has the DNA TGTGCCAGCAGTCAACAGCTCTCTGGAAACACCATATATTTT. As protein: CASSQQLSGNTIYF.

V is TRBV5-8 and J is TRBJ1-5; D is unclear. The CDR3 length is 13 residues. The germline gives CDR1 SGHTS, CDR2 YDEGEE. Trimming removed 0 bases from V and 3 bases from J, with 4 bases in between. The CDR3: CASSLGLNQPQHF. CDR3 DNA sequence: TGTGCCAGCAGCTTGGGTCTCAATCAGCCCCAGCATTTT.

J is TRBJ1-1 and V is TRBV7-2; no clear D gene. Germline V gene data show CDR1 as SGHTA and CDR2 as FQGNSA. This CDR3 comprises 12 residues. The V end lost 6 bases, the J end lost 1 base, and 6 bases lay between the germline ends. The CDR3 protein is CASRKGNTEAFF. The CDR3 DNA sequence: TGTGCCAGCAGGAAGGGGAACACTGAAGCTTTCTTT.

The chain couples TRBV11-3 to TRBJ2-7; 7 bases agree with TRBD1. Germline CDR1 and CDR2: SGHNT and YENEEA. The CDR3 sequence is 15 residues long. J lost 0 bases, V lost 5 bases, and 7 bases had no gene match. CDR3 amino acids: CASSPGGDSSYEQYF. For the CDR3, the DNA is TGTGCCAGCAGCCCGGGTGGGGACAGCTCCTACGAGCAGTACTTC.

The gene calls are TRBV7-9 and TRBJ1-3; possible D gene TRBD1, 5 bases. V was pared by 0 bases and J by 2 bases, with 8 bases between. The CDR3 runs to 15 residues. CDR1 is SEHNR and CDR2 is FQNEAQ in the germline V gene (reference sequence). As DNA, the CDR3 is TGTGCCAGCAGCTTAGCGGGCAGGGCTGGAAACACCATATATTTT. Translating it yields CASSLAGRAGNTIYF.